Below, 28 T cell receptor beta chains from the same sample are listed, as sequenced in a study of a mutant IDH1 vaccine in newly diagnosed glioma. Their target antigens are unknown. Time point noted: week 47, end of study. Alongside topical imiquimod, each dose of vaccine comprised 300 ug of mutant IDH1 20-mer peptide. Method: immunoSEQ multiplex PCR; TCRdb's copy keeps in-frame clones and lacks some. The data contain roughly 32,000 clones, about 83% of them singletons. Source: PBMCs, taken from a glioma patient whose treatment included an IDH1 peptide vaccine. The source of these receptors is a woman younger than 45 with glioma.

The chain uses TRBV14 and TRBJ1-2, with a possible D match to TRBD1 (5 bases). Germline V gene lookup returns CDR1 SGHDN and CDR2 FVKESK. The ends were cut back, 0 bases at V and 4 bases at J, with 12 bases in the middle. The CDR3 has 15 amino acids. CDR3 sequence (DNA): TGTGCCAGCAGCCAAGAAAACAGGTTTAGCTATGGCTACACCTTC. This encodes CASSQENRFSYGYTF.

This clone was observed a single time. The chain links TRBV4-1 to TRBJ1-2, with D perhaps TRBD1 (6 bases). V was trimmed by 2 bases and J by 3 bases, leaving 10 bases between them. Germline V gene sequence: CDR1 MGHRA, CDR2 YSYEKL. The CDR3 is made up of 14 amino acids. Written as DNA, the CDR3 is TGCGCCAGCAGCCAAACGAGGGGGGACTATGGCTACACCTTC. Protein product: CASSQTRGDYGYTF.

The chain uses TRBV7-6 and TRBJ1-3; D may be TRBD1 (5 bases). V dropped 0 bases and J dropped 4 bases, with 10 bases sitting between them. The CDR3 sequence is 15 residues long. Germline V gene sequence: CDR1 SGHVS, CDR2 FNYEAQ. The CDR3 DNA is TGTGCCAGCAGCTTAGCGGGGGTTACGGGAAACACCATATATTTT. Translating gives CASSLAGVTGNTIYF.

The CDR3 protein is CASSLLRGHEQYF. The CDR3 DNA follows: TGTGCCAGCAGCTTGCTCAGGGGCCACGAGCAGTACTTC. The V gene is TRBV5-6, the J gene TRBJ2-7; tentatively, D is TRBD1 (6 bases). Trimming removed 1 base at V and 5 bases at J, with 10 bases between. This CDR3 spans 13 amino acids. Germline CDR1 reads SGHDT; CDR2 reads YYEEEE. The full variable domain, rest sourced from reference TRBV5-6 and TRBJ2-7, is DAGVTQSPTHLIKTRGQQVTLRCSPKSGHDTVSWYQQALGQGPQFIFQYYEEEERQRGNFPDRFSGHQFPNYSSELNVNALLLGDSALYLCASSLLRGHEQYFGPGTRLTVT.

This chain uses TRBV5-6 with TRBJ2-7; unclear D gene. The CDR3 length is 14 residues. The germline V gene has CDR1 SGHDT and CDR2 YYEEEE. V lost 2 bases and J 2 bases, leaving 11 bases between the germline ends. CDR3 bases: TGTGCCAGCAGCTTAGGCGGCGACCCCTACGAGCAGTACTTC. Its protein product is CASSLGGDPYEQYF. Supplemented by reference TRBV5-6 and TRBJ2-7, the full variable domain reads DAGVTQSPTHLIKTRGQQVTLRCSPKSGHDTVSWYQQALGQGPQFIFQYYEEEERQRGNFPDRFSGHQFPNYSSELNVNALLLGDSALYLCASSLGGDPYEQYFGPGTRLTVT.

This chain links TRBV10-3 with TRBJ1-2, with TRBD1 matching 8 bases. The V gene end was trimmed by 4 bases and the J gene end by 7 bases; junction bases not matched to a gene: 8. Germline V gene data show CDR1 as ENHRY and CDR2 as SYGVKD. This CDR3 comprises 14 residues. Written as DNA, the CDR3 is TGTGCCATCAGTGGAAGGCAGGGGGCTGGTGGCTACACCTTC. Residues: CAISGRQGAGGYTF.

The J gene is TRBJ1-1, the V gene TRBV7-6; a weak D match, TRBD1 (5 bases). V gave up 5 bases and J gave up 4 bases, with 14 bases separating them. This CDR3 is 14 amino acids long. Germline CDR1 and CDR2: SGHVS and FNYEAQ. The CDR3 DNA reads as TGTGCCAGCAGCCCCGACTACGGGGGCACTGAAGCTTTCTTT. Its protein product is CASSPDYGGTEAFF.

The CDR3 reads CASRWAGVADTQYF. CDR3 bases: TGTGCCAGCCGCTGGGCAGGGGTTGCAGATACGCAGTATTTT. This chain joins TRBV18 and TRBJ2-3; possible D gene TRBD1, 6 bases. CDR1 KGHSH and CDR2 LQKENI come from the germline V gene. Trimming cost V 8 bases and J 4 bases, with 16 bases left between them. This CDR3 spans 14 amino acids.

The chain uses TRBV5-1 and TRBJ1-6, with a possible D match to TRBD1 (6 bases). Trimming pared 4 bases from V and 0 bases from J, leaving 20 bases between. Germline-derived CDR1 and CDR2 are SGHRS and YFSETQ. The CDR3 totals 19 residues. The CDR3 nucleotides read TGCGCCAGCAGCCCCGCCGGGACAAGGGGAAGCTCCTATAATTCACCCCTCCACTTT. Translation gives CASSPAGTRGSSYNSPLHF.

The chain employs TRBV25-1 and TRBJ2-1; 9 bases fit TRBD2. Germline assignment: CDR1 MGHDK and CDR2 SYGVNS. V shed 0 bases, J shed 7 bases, and the junction held 7 bases outside the gene matches. CDR3 size: 16 residues. The chain's CDR3 is CASSEYGRGGGNEQFF. The CDR3 region has the DNA TGTGCCAGCAGTGAATACGGGCGCGGGGGGGGAAATGAGCAGTTCTTC.

The chain combines TRBV10-2 with TRBJ2-5; D is tentatively TRBD1 or TRBD2 (6 bases each). V was clipped by 8 bases and J by 2 bases, with 15 bases between them. The CDR3 covers 14 residues. CDR1 is WSHSY, CDR2 SAAADI, per germline. The CDR3 spells CASGVTGAQETQYF. The CDR3 DNA follows: TGCGCCAGCGGAGTAACGGGGGCTCAAGAGACCCAGTACTTC.

The V and J genes are TRBV18 and TRBJ1-1; no definite D call. The CDR3 loop spans 15 amino acids. Germline-derived CDR1 and CDR2 are KGHSH and LQKENI. The V and J ends lost 6 bases and 8 bases respectively, with 22 bases between them. The CDR3 loop reads CASSPLRPRKPEAFF. CDR3 nucleotides: TGTGCCAGCTCTCCCCTTAGGCCCCGAAAGCCCGAAGCTTTCTTT.

The J gene is TRBJ2-5, the V gene TRBV4-2; 14 bases agree with TRBD2. Germline values: CDR1 LGHNA, CDR2 YNFKEQ. This CDR3 has 16 residues. Losses at the gene ends were 4 bases for V and 5 bases for J; bases not matched to a gene: 6. The CDR3 spells CASSLRLAGGKETQYF. The CDR3 DNA sequence: TGTGCCAGCAGCCTTCGACTAGCGGGGGGGAAGGAGACCCAGTACTTC.

The chain employs TRBV7-8 and TRBJ2-7; 8 nucleotides line up with TRBD2. The J segment lost 5 bases and the V segment lost 2 bases, leaving 11 bases of the junction unmatched. The germline gives CDR1 SGHVS, CDR2 FQNEAQ. This CDR3 is 16 amino acids long. The CDR3 is CASSLFGRGLWNEQYF. CDR3 coding DNA: TGTGCCAGCAGCTTATTCGGGAGGGGACTCTGGAACGAGCAGTACTTC.

The genes are TRBV5-4 and TRBJ1-1, with a weak D call TRBD1 (6 bases). Trimming removed 1 base at V and 3 bases at J, with 10 bases between. The length of the CDR3 is 14 residues. Germline values: CDR1 SGHNT, CDR2 YYREEE (reference sequence). CDR3 sequence: CASSLQGWDTEAFF. DNA for the CDR3: TGTGCCAGCAGCTTGCAGGGGTGGGACACTGAAGCTTTCTTT.

J is TRBJ1-1 and V is TRBV4-1; no reliable D call. The CDR3 totals 14 residues. In germline, CDR1 is MGHRA, CDR2 YSYEKL. V dropped 1 base and J dropped 5 bases, with 11 bases sitting between them. The CDR3 protein is CASSQVIGWTEAFF. In DNA form, the CDR3 reads TGCGCCAGCAGCCAAGTAATAGGTTGGACTGAAGCTTTCTTT.

The chain joins TRBV7-2 to TRBJ1-1; D not resolved. The CDR3 has 11 residues. Trimming cost V 1 base and J 4 bases, with 1 base left between them. Germline assignment: CDR1 SGHTA and CDR2 FQGNSA. The CDR3 DNA is TGTGCCAGCAGCTTAGTCACTGAAGCTTTCTTT. This translates into CASSLVTEAFF.

This clone was picked up a small number of times. This chain links TRBV11-2 with TRBJ1-5, with 8 bases identical to TRBD1. After removal of 0 bases from V and 4 bases from J, the junction contained 2 bases not matched to a gene. CDR3 length: 15 residues. CDR1 and CDR2 from the germline V gene are SGHAT and FQNNGV. Written as DNA, the CDR3 is TGTGCCAGCAGCTTAGACAGGGGGCTGAATCAGCCCCAGCATTTT. The encoded protein is CASSLDRGLNQPQHF.

V is TRBV5-5 and J is TRBJ1-1; D unresolved. This CDR3 contains 14 residues. V was clipped by 4 bases and J by 1 base, with 11 bases between them. Germline V lookup: CDR1 SGHKS, CDR2 YYEKEE (reference sequence). CDR3 bases: TGTGCCAGCAGCCCGGTGGGAGGGAACACTGAAGCTTTCTTT. It is translated as CASSPVGGNTEAFF.

This clone was detected only once. The chain carries TRBV5-4 and TRBJ1-1; TRBD1 might be the D (6 bases). Between the trimmed V and J ends, which lost 3 bases and 8 bases, there was a span of 11 bases. From germline, CDR1 is SGHNT and CDR2 YYREEE (reference sequence). The CDR3 runs to 12 residues. The CDR3 DNA sequence: TGTGCCAGCAGCTGGGGGGGGCTGGAAGCTTTCTTT. It yields the protein CASSWGGLEAFF.

The rearrangement links TRBV4-2 to TRBJ1-3; D is ambiguous. The CDR3 extends over 17 amino acids. Germline lookup yields CDR1 LGHNA and CDR2 YNFKEQ. V was trimmed by 2 bases and J by 0 bases, leaving 14 bases between them. The CDR3 region has the DNA TGTGCCAGCAGCCAACACGAACGGGGTACCTCTGGAAACACCATATATTTT. This sequence encodes CASSQHERGTSGNTIYF.

The chain recombines TRBV5-6 with TRBJ1-1; D is unresolved. The V end lost 3 bases, the J end lost 5 bases, and 14 bases lay between the germline ends. The CDR3 length is 14 residues. CDR1 is SGHDT, CDR2 YYEEEE, per germline. CDR3 nucleotides: TGTGCCAGCAGCTCCCCGGGCACGAGGACTGAAGCTTTCTTT. Translated, it gives CASSSPGTRTEAFF.

The chain has TRBV19 and TRBJ2-5; the D call may be TRBD1 or TRBD2 (5 bases each). Germline loops: CDR1 LNHDA, CDR2 SQIVND (reference sequence). The germline V and J ends were trimmed by 4 bases and 1 base, with 16 bases remaining between them. The CDR3 consists of 16 residues. The DNA of the CDR3 is TGTGCCAGTAGTAACGAAGCGGTCGGGGCCCAAGAGACCCAGTACTTC. Protein: CASSNEAVGAQETQYF.

The chain recombines TRBV4-1 with TRBJ2-1; 10 bases line up with TRBD2. CDR3 length: 16 residues. V lost 0 bases, J lost 9 bases, and 8 bases stayed unmatched. Germline CDR1 and CDR2: MGHRA and YSYEKL. Written as DNA, the CDR3 is TGCGCCAGCAGCCAAGATGAGCGGGGGGGCCAAGGTGAGCAGTTCTTC. Protein product: CASSQDERGGQGEQFF.

The CDR3 protein is CASTLGSLRETQYF. CDR3 sequence (DNA): TGTGCCAGCACCTTAGGTAGCCTCCGTGAGACCCAGTACTTC. This chain links TRBV6-1 with TRBJ2-5; no definite D call. Trimming pared 7 bases from V and 5 bases from J, leaving 17 bases between. There are 14 residues in the CDR3. Germline V gene lookup returns CDR1 MNHNS and CDR2 SASEGT.

In its sample, this clone ranks as medium-sized. The rearrangement joins TRBV2 to TRBJ1-1; D is unclear. The CDR3 length is 12 residues. Germline values: CDR1 SNHLY, CDR2 FYNNEI. V was trimmed by 10 bases and J by 3 bases, leaving 12 bases between them. The CDR3 nucleotides read TGTGCCACCCGGGCAGGCTACACTGAAGCTTTCTTT. Translated: CATRAGYTEAFF.

The rearrangement uses TRBV2 and TRBJ2-7, with TRBD2 matching over 9 bases. The germline V gene has CDR1 SNHLY and CDR2 FYNNEI. The CDR3 is made up of 15 amino acids. J gave up 0 bases and V 4 bases, and 4 bases lay outside the gene matches. CDR3 loop: CASSALAGLSYEQYF. The CDR3 DNA is TGTGCCAGCAGTGCCCTAGCGGGGCTCTCCTACGAGCAGTACTTC.

The V gene is TRBV10-2, the J gene TRBJ2-7; TRBD2 matches 8 bases. Germline-derived CDR1 and CDR2 are WSHSY and SAAADI. The CDR3 length is 15 residues. Losses at the gene ends were 7 bases for V and 0 bases for J; bases not matched to a gene: 8. CDR3 loop: CASKVAGGLSYEQYF. Here the CDR3 DNA reads TGCGCCAGCAAGGTGGCGGGGGGCCTCTCCTACGAGCAGTACTTC.